This TCR beta chain is drawn from a study of blood T cell repertoires in COVID-19. The wider study: PBMCs, B-cell-depleted T cells, or T cells provided the cDNA or gDNA that made up the material.

Original analysis: Nucleated cell counts were estimated from reference gene primer amplification. Assay: immunoSEQ multiplex PCR; the TCRdb copy retains only in-frame clones and omits some. V, J and clone size are taken as reported in that table, and D and trimming were inferred from the DNA itself. Among a few hundred thousand clones listed, more than 85% were seen once. The V end lost 6 bases, the J end lost 3 bases, and 6 bases lay between the germline ends. There are 11 residues in the CDR3. The V gene's germline CDR1 is MNHEY and CDR2 SVGAGI. This sequence originates from a man aged 40-49 years with active or convalescent COVID-19. The sequenced sample consisted of peripheral blood. The chain links TRBV6-5 to TRBJ2-7; tentative D call: TRBD1 (6 bases). The CDR3 DNA reads as TGTGCCAGCAGAGGGGGCTACGAGCAGTACTTC. Translating gives CASRGGYEQYF.